This is a list of T cell receptor beta chains from one sample in a study of OX40 agonist ivuxolimab in advanced cancers. Assay used: immunoSEQ multiplex PCR; TCRdb lists only in-frame clones, some missing. The sample has about 100,000 clones; 89% are singletons. Here the sequenced sample was CD4+ or CD8+ T cells sorted from blood, taken in a trial of the OX40 agonist ivuxolimab. The receptors derive from an adult with an advanced solid tumor such as melanoma, head and neck, liver or kidney cancer. Both conserved end residues are part of each CDR3. Fields, in order: V gene, D gene, J gene, clone size, CDR3 protein, CDR3 DNA. A D gene is named only where the DNA matches it firmly. Clone size is stated in some rows and not others, as once, few, many or a class when expanded.

>TRBV4-1|.|TRBJ1-2|.
CASSPSAYREGYGYTF
TGCGCCAGCAGCCCAAGCGCATACAGGGAAGGCTATGGCTACACCTTC
>TRBV30|TRBD2|TRBJ2-3|.
CAWSFRTSGRAIGDTQYF
TGTGCCTGGAGTTTTCGGACTAGCGGGAGGGCCATTGGAGATACGCAGTATTTT
>TRBV19|.|TRBJ1-1|.
CASSMRVPGTEAFF
TGTGCCAGTAGTATGCGGGTTCCGGGGACTGAAGCTTTCTTT
>TRBV6-5|.|TRBJ1-2|.
CASSNSGLPVNYGYTF
TGTGCCAGCAGTAACTCGGGATTGCCAGTGAACTATGGCTACACCTTC
>TRBV5-6|.|TRBJ1-4|.
CASSLAVSGEKLFF
TGTGCCAGCAGCTTGGCCGTTTCAGGGGAAAAACTGTTTTTT
>TRBV30|.|TRBJ1-2|.
CAWRRGSSNYGYTF
TGTGCCTGGAGAAGGGGGTCGTCTAACTATGGCTACACCTTC
>TRBV19|.|TRBJ2-7|.
CASSTGGLPYEQYF
TGTGCCAGTAGTACCGGGGGTCTCCCCTACGAGCAGTACTTC
>TRBV19|TRBD1|TRBJ2-4|.
CASSSTGALAKNIQYF
TGTGCCAGTAGTTCAACAGGGGCTTTAGCCAAAAACATTCAGTACTTC
>TRBV29-1|.|TRBJ1-5|.
CSVGGGSSNQPQHF
TGCAGCGTTGGAGGGGGGAGTAGCAATCAGCCCCAGCATTTT
>TRBV6-1|.|TRBJ2-7|.
CASSKDYEQYF
TGTGCCAGCAGCAAGGACTACGAGCAGTACTTC
>TRBV30|TRBD1|TRBJ2-5|.
CAWSTGQGWETQYF
TGTGCCTGGAGCACGGGACAGGGATGGGAGACCCAGTACTTC
>TRBV5-1|TRBD2|TRBJ2-1|.
CASSSGGSSYNEQFF
TGCGCCAGCAGTTCGGGCGGGAGCTCCTACAATGAGCAGTTCTTC
>TRBV5-5|.|TRBJ1-2|.
CASSRDIGDYTF
TGTGCCAGCAGTCGGGACATAGGGGACTACACCTTC
>TRBV5-1|TRBD2|TRBJ2-3|.
CASSSGLAGRTDTQYF
TGCGCCAGCAGCTCGGGACTAGCGGGGAGAACAGATACGCAGTATTTT
>TRBV7-9|.|TRBJ2-4|once
CASSADGMAKNIQYF
TGTGCCAGCAGCGCCGATGGTATGGCCAAAAACATTCAGTACTTC
>TRBV30|.|TRBJ2-4|.
CAWGSGGLAKNIQYF
TGTGCCTGGGGTAGCGGAGGGCTAGCCAAAAACATTCAGTACTTC
>TRBV19|TRBD1|TRBJ2-5|.
CASGQGQETQYF
TGTGCCAGCGGACAGGGACAAGAGACCCAGTACTTC
>TRBV13|.|TRBJ2-5|.
CASSLSHRTQYF
TGTGCCAGCAGCTTGAGCCACCGGACCCAGTACTTC
>TRBV5-4|TRBD1|TRBJ2-5|.
CASSSWDRGKTQYF
TGTGCCAGCAGCTCTTGGGACAGGGGTAAGACCCAGTACTTC
>TRBV28|.|TRBJ1-5|.
CASSLATGVGGNQPQHF
TGTGCCAGCAGTTTGGCGACAGGAGTTGGTGGCAATCAGCCCCAGCATTTT
>TRBV4-2|TRBD1|TRBJ1-1|.
CASSPQGARTEAFF
TGTGCCAGCAGCCCTCAGGGGGCCAGGACTGAAGCTTTCTTT
>TRBV18|TRBD2|TRBJ2-7|.
CASSPREGASGKSYEQYF
TGTGCCAGCTCACCACGTGAAGGGGCTAGCGGGAAGTCCTACGAGCAGTACTTC
>TRBV28|TRBD2|TRBJ2-1|.
CASSLTLGLATGEQFF
TGTGCCAGCAGTCTGACACTGGGACTAGCGACGGGGGAGCAGTTCTTC
>TRBV19|TRBD1|TRBJ2-6|once
CASKAGTASFSGANVLTF
TGTGCCAGTAAAGCAGGGACAGCGAGTTTCTCTGGGGCCAACGTCCTGACTTTC
>TRBV27|.|TRBJ1-2|.
CASSNFGENYGYTF
TGTGCCAGCAGTAACTTCGGGGAGAACTATGGCTACACCTTC
>TRBV29-1|.|TRBJ2-5|.
CSVVYGTETQYF
TGCAGCGTTGTTTACGGGACAGAGACCCAGTACTTC
>TRBV7-9|.|TRBJ1-4|.
CASSLEGEKLFF
TGTGCCAGCAGCTTAGAAGGGGAAAAACTGTTTTTT
>TRBV5-1|.|TRBJ2-7|.
CASSENTGLNYEQYF
TGCGCCAGCAGCGAAAACACAGGGCTGAACTACGAGCAGTACTTC
>TRBV7-9|.|TRBJ2-7|.
CASSLSWQGLTSTYEQYF
TGTGCCAGCAGCTTATCGTGGCAGGGGTTGACGTCCACCTACGAGCAGTACTTC
>TRBV28|.|TRBJ1-1|.
CASGTPIEAFF
TGTGCCAGCGGGACGCCAATTGAAGCTTTCTTT
>TRBV7-8|.|TRBJ1-1|.
CASNKIGAEAFF
TGTGCCAGCAATAAGATCGGCGCTGAAGCTTTCTTT
>TRBV7-9|TRBD2|TRBJ2-4|.
CASSPLAGVSIQYF
TGTGCCAGCAGCCCTCTAGCGGGAGTAAGCATTCAGTACTTC